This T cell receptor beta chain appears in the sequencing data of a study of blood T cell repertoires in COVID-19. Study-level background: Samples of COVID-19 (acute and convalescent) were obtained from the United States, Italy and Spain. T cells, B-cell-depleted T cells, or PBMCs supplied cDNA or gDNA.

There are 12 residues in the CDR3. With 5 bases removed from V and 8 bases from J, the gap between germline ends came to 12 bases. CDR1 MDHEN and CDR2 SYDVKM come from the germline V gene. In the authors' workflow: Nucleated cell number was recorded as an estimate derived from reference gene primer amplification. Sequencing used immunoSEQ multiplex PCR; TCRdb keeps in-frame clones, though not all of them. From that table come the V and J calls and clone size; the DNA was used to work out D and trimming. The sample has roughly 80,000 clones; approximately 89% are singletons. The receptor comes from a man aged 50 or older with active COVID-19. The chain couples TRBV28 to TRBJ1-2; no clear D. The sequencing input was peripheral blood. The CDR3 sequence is CASSPGGGGYTF. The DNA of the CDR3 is TGTGCCAGCAGTCCGGGAGGAGGGGGCTACACCTTC.